Presented here are 31 T cell receptor beta chains from one specimen sequenced in a study of monozygotic twins with inflammatory bowel disease. TCRdb re-called the 5' RACE reads and catalogs CDR3 proteins one per entry, DNA excluded. The sample is made up of roughly 150,000 distinct CDR3 sequences, and the top ten hold 2.4% of it. The sample consisted of blood. These receptors all come from a human donor with ulcerative colitis or Crohn's disease, or a healthy co-twin of an affected twin (not recorded which).

J is TRBJ2-1 and V is TRBV6-1; TCRdb selects TRBD2, and the lack of DNA leaves this call unchecked. Germline CDR1 is MNHNS and CDR2 is SASEGT. The CDR3 sequence is 14 residues long. This chain's CDR3 is CASSGLAGYNEQFF.

The chain employs TRBV6-2 or TRBV6-3 and TRBJ2-5; TCRdb reports TRBD1, a call that lacks DNA to check it against. The CDR3 runs to 17 residues. CDR1 is MNHEY, CDR2 SVGEGT, per germline. CDR3 sequence: CASTYPSTGGIKETQYF.

The chain employs TRBV5-1 and TRBJ2-7; the TCRdb D gene call, TRBD1, has no DNA to confirm it. CDR1 SGHRS and CDR2 YFSETQ come from the germline V gene. This CDR3 is built from 14 residues. Here the CDR3 reads CASSWDFPPYEQYF.

The gene calls are TRBV4-1 and TRBJ2-3; TCRdb gives TRBD1 as the D gene, but with no DNA this cannot be confirmed. The germline CDR1 and CDR2 sequences are MGHRA and YSYEKL. This CDR3 has 16 residues. CDR3 region: CASSQDKGKGEDTQYF.

The chain carries TRBV30 and TRBJ2-7. From germline, CDR1 is GTSNPN and CDR2 SVGIG (reference sequence). This CDR3 comprises 12 residues. The CDR3 loop is CAWSDTSYEQYF. The full variable domain, in which reference TRBV30 and TRBJ2-7 provide the parts outside the CDR3, is SQTIHQWPATLVQPVGSPLSLECTVEGTSNPNLYWYRQAAGRGLQLLFYSVGIGQISSEVPQNLSASRPQDRQFILSSKKLLLSDSGFYLCAWSDTSYEQYFGPGTRLTVT.

The J gene is TRBJ1-1, the V gene TRBV27; TCRdb picks TRBD1, but there is no DNA to check that call. This CDR3 spans 14 amino acids. Germline lookup yields CDR1 MNHEY and CDR2 SMNVEV (reference sequence). The CDR3 loop is CASSLWDRDTEAFF.

This chain joins TRBV5-4 and TRBJ1-2; absent DNA, TCRdb's TRBD1 call cannot be checked. Looked up from germline, CDR1 is SGHNT and CDR2 is YYREEE (reference sequence). The CDR3 runs 15 residues. The chain's CDR3 is CASSEGQGANYGYTF.

V and J are TRBV7-9 and TRBJ1-1; TCRdb calls TRBD1, which cannot be checked without DNA. Per germline, CDR1 SEHNR and CDR2 FQNEAQ (reference sequence). There are 15 residues in the CDR3. CDR3 protein: CASTSRRQANTEAFF.

The chain has TRBV6-2 or TRBV6-3 and TRBJ2-3; TCRdb proposes TRBD1, but this gene call is untestable without DNA. From germline, CDR1 is MNHEY and CDR2 SVGEGT. This CDR3 is built from 15 residues. The chain's CDR3 is CASSYLSGRPDTQYF.

This rearrangement joins TRBV29-1 to TRBJ1-1. Germline CDR1 reads SQVTM; CDR2 reads ANQGSEA. The CDR3 runs to 14 residues. CDR3 amino acids: CSVHRRAFDTEAFF.

This chain joins TRBV5-1 and TRBJ2-2; there is no DNA to check the TCRdb D call of TRBD1. There are 15 residues in the CDR3. CDR1 is SGHRS and CDR2 is YFSETQ in the germline V gene. Here the CDR3 reads CASSPGQGWTGELFF.

This sequence joins TRBV4-3 and TRBJ1-4; lacking DNA, the TRBD1 call made by TCRdb goes unchecked. CDR3 size: 16 residues. From germline, CDR1 is LGHNA and CDR2 YSLEER. CDR3 protein: CASSQGGDRVREKLFF.

The genes are TRBV9 and TRBJ1-2. This CDR3 contains 14 residues. Germline loops: CDR1 SGDLS, CDR2 YYNGEE. CDR3 region: CASSVEGTTYGYTF.

The chain recombines TRBV5-1 with TRBJ2-7. Per germline, CDR1 SGHRS and CDR2 YFSETQ. This CDR3 contains 13 residues. The CDR3 protein is CASSLVQPYEQYF.

This chain links TRBV20-1 with TRBJ1-5; absent DNA, TCRdb's TRBD1 call cannot be checked. The germline CDR1 and CDR2 sequences are DFQATT and SNEGSKA (reference sequence). CDR3 length: 18 amino acids. CDR3 sequence reads: CSARHKEQGKTGDQPQHF.

The chain links TRBV4-2 to TRBJ1-4; TCRdb's D call, TRBD1, is unchecked because there is no DNA. This CDR3 has 14 amino acids. Germline V gives CDR1 LGHNA, CDR2 YNFKEQ. CDR3 sequence reads: CASSPSQGNEKLFF.

The CDR3 sequence is CASSVGDTNQPQHF. This chain uses TRBV9 with TRBJ1-5; checking the TCRdb D call of TRBD1 is not possible without DNA. The V gene's germline CDR1 is SGDLS and CDR2 YYNGEE. This CDR3 is 14 amino acids long.

CDR3 region: CASSLVSGGLNEQFF. The chain combines TRBV5-1 with TRBJ2-1; TCRdb indicates TRBD2, and absent DNA this call remains unverified. The germline V gene has CDR1 SGHRS and CDR2 YFSETQ. The CDR3 totals 15 residues. Full variable domain (rest looked up from reference TRBV5-1 and TRBJ2-1): KAGVTQTPRYLIKTRGQQVTLSCSPISGHRSVSWYQQTPGQGLQFLFEYFSETQRNKGNFPGRFSGRQFSNSRSEMNVSTLELGDSALYLCASSLVSGGLNEQFFGPGTRLTVL.

V gene TRBV20-1 combines with J gene TRBJ2-7; checking the TCRdb D call of TRBD1 is not possible without DNA. Germline V gene lookup returns CDR1 DFQATT and CDR2 SNEGSKA (reference sequence). The CDR3 runs to 13 residues. The CDR3 here is CSAPEDRTYEQYF.

The chain joins TRBV6-1 to TRBJ1-1. The CDR3 loop spans 17 amino acids. The V gene's germline CDR1 is MNHNS and CDR2 SASEGT. CDR3 sequence: CASSHGSYREGWTEAFF.

The rearrangement joins TRBV20-1 to TRBJ2-3; TCRdb reports TRBD1, a call that lacks DNA to check it against. The CDR3 extends over 15 amino acids. Germline CDR1 DFQATT, CDR2 SNEGSKA (reference sequence). CDR3 protein: CSAPVTGLVTDTQYF.

This chain links TRBV5-1 with TRBJ2-1; the D call of TRBD1 rests on TCRdb alone, since no DNA is present to check it. Germline values: CDR1 SGHRS, CDR2 YFSETQ. CDR3 length equals 16 residues. The CDR3 loop reads CASSFRRDRGHNEQFF.

The J gene is TRBJ1-4, the V gene TRBV5-1. Per the germline V gene, CDR1 is SGHRS and CDR2 is YFSETQ. This CDR3 is 13 amino acids long. CDR3 sequence: CASSLDGEEKLFF. Looking up the rest from reference TRBV5-1 and TRBJ1-4 gives the full variable domain: KAGVTQTPRYLIKTRGQQVTLSCSPISGHRSVSWYQQTPGQGLQFLFEYFSETQRNKGNFPGRFSGRQFSNSRSEMNVSTLELGDSALYLCASSLDGEEKLFFGSGTQLSVL.

This CDR3 reads CASSMRGDTGELFF. This chain uses TRBV19 with TRBJ2-2; the TCRdb D gene call, TRBD1, has no DNA to confirm it. The CDR3 length is 14 residues. Germline V gene lookup returns CDR1 LNHDA and CDR2 SQIVND (reference sequence).

V usage is TRBV6-1 and J usage is TRBJ2-1; there is no DNA to check the TCRdb D call of TRBD1. The CDR3 has 15 amino acids. CDR1 and CDR2 from the germline V gene are MNHNS and SASEGT. The CDR3 loop is CASSPHPQDHSEQFF.

The gene calls are TRBV20-1 and TRBJ2-3; TCRdb's assignment of TRBD2 cannot be checked, as there is no DNA. From germline, CDR1 is DFQATT and CDR2 SNEGSKA (reference sequence). This CDR3 spans 16 amino acids. The CDR3 spells CSARELVAGDSKTQYF.

The chain recombines TRBV6-1 with TRBJ1-1. The CDR3 covers 15 residues. Germline V gene sequence: CDR1 MNHNS, CDR2 SASEGT. CDR3: CASSGLTGRDTEAFF.

The rearrangement uses TRBV20-1 and TRBJ2-7; TCRdb gives TRBD1 as the D gene, but with no DNA this cannot be confirmed. Germline V gene data show CDR1 as DFQATT and CDR2 as SNEGSKA (reference sequence). CDR3 size: 15 residues. The CDR3 loop reads CSARERDRGTYEQYF.

The chain uses TRBV5-1 and TRBJ2-1; without DNA, the TCRdb call of TRBD1 cannot be checked. The CDR3 runs 16 residues. Germline CDR1 SGHRS, CDR2 YFSETQ. CDR3 amino acids: CASSHPSRDTYNEQFF.

The chain employs TRBV4-3 and TRBJ1-2; without DNA, the TCRdb call of TRBD1 cannot be checked. The CDR3 contains 16 residues. Per the germline V gene, CDR1 is LGHNA and CDR2 is YSLEER. CDR3 region: CASSQATGGLNYGYTF.

The chain combines TRBV6-5 with TRBJ2-6; TCRdb proposes TRBD2, but this gene call is untestable without DNA. CDR1 is MNHEY, CDR2 SVGAGI, per germline. This CDR3 has 18 residues. CDR3 residues: CASSLAGTLSSGANVLTF.